The clone carrying this T cell receptor beta chain was seen once. Profiled with immunoSEQ multiplex PCR; TCRdb holds only in-frame clones, not every one. In the table there are a few hundred thousand clones, around nine tenths of which are singletons. This specimen comes from a study of blood T cell repertoires in COVID-19. The CDR3 runs to 14 residues. Trimming removed 2 bases from V and 0 bases from J, with 8 bases in between. Germline V gene data show CDR1 as KGHSH and CDR2 as LQKENI. Input material: peripheral blood. The sequence came from a woman in her 40s who had recovered from COVID-19. The V and J genes are TRBV18 and TRBJ2-7; TRBD1 might be the D (6 bases). This CDR3 is CASSPRDNSYEQYF. The CDR3 DNA is TGTGCCAGCTCACCAAGGGACAACTCCTACGAGCAGTACTTC.